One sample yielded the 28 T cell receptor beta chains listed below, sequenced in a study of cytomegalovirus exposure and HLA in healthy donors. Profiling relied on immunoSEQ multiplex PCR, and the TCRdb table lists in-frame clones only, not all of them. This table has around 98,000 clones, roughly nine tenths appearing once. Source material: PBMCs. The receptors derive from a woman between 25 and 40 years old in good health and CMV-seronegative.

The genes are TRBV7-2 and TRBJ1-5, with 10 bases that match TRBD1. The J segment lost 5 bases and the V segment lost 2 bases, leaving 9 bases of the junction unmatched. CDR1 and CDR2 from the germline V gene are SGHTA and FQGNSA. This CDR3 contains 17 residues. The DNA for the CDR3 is TGTGCCAGCAGCTTATGGGGACAGGGGCGACCCGATCAGCCCCAGCATTTT. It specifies CASSLWGQGRPDQPQHF.

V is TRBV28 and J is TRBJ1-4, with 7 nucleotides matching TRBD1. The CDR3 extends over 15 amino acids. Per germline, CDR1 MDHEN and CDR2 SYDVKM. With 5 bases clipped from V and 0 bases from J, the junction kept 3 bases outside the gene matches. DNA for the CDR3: TGTGCCAGCAGTGTTACAGGGGCAACTAATGAAAAACTGTTTTTT. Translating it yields CASSVTGATNEKLFF.

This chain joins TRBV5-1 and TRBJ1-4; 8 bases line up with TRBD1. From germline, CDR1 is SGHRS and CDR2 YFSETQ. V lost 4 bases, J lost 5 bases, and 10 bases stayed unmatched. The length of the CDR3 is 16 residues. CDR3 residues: CASSTQDRDGNEKLFF. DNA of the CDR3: TGCGCCAGCAGCACCCAGGACAGGGACGGAAATGAAAAACTGTTTTTT. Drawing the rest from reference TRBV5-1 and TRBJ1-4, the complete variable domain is KAGVTQTPRYLIKTRGQQVTLSCSPISGHRSVSWYQQTPGQGLQFLFEYFSETQRNKGNFPGRFSGRQFSNSRSEMNVSTLELGDSALYLCASSTQDRDGNEKLFFGSGTQLSVL.

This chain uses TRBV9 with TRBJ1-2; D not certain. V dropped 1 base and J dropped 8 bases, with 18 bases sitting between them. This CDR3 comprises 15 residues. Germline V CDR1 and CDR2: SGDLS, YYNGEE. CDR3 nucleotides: TGTGCCAGCAGCGTAAACGAGGGAGTGGGTCGCGGCTACACCTTC. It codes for CASSVNEGVGRGYTF.

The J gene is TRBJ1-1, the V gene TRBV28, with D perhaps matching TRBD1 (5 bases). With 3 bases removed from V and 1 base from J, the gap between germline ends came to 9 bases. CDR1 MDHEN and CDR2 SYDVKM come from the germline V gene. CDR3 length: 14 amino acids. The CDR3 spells CASSFSGGNTEAFF. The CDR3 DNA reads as TGTGCCAGCAGTTTTTCCGGGGGGAACACTGAAGCTTTCTTT.

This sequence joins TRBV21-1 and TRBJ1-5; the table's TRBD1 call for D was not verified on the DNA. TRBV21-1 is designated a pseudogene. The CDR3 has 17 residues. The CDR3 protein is CASITESRGLVYQPQHF. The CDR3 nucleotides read TGTGCCAGCATCACGGAAAGCAGGGGGCTTGTGTATCAGCCCCAGCATTTT.

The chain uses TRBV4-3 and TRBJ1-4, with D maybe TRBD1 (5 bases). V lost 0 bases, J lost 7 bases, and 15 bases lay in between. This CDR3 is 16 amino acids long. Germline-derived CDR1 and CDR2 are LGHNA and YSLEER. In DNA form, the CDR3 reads TGCGCCAGCAGCCAAGATCAAGGACACCAAGCTGAAAAACTGTTTTTT. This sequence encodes CASSQDQGHQAEKLFF.

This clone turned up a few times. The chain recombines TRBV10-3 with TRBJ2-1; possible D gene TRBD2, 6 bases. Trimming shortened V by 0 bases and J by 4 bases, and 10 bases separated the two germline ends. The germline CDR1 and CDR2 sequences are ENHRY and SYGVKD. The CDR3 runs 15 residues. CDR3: CAISESGGAYNEQFF. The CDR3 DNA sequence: TGTGCCATCAGTGAGTCAGGCGGGGCTTACAATGAGCAGTTCTTC.

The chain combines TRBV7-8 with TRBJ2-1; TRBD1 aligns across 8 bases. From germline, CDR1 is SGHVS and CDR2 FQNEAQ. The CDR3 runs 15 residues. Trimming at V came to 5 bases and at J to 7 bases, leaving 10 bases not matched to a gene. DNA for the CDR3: TGTGCCAGCAGCCGAGGGCAGCACAGGGGGAATGAGCAGTTCTTC. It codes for CASSRGQHRGNEQFF. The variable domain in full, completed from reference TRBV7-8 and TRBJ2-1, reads GAGVSQSPRYKVAKRGQDVALRCDPISGHVSLFWYQQALGQGPEFLTYFQNEAQLDKSGLPSDRFFAERPEGSVSTLKIQRTQQEDSAVYLCASSRGQHRGNEQFFGPGTRLTVL.

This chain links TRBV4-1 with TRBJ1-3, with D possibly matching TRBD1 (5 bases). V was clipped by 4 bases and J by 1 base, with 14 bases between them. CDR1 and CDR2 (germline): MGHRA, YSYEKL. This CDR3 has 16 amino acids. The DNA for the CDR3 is TGCGCCAGCAGCCTAGGGACTCAATTATCTGGAAACACCATATATTTT. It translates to CASSLGTQLSGNTIYF.

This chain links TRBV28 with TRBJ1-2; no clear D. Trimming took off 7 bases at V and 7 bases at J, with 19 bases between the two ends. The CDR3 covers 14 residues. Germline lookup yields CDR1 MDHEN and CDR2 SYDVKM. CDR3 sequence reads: CASNPGSTLPGYTF. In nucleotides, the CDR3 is TGTGCCAGCAACCCCGGGAGTACTTTACCTGGCTACACCTTC.

This chain's CDR3 is CASRPQGLLNQPQHF. CDR3 nucleotide sequence: TGTGCCAGCAGGCCTCAGGGTCTCCTGAATCAGCCCCAGCATTTT. The V and J genes are TRBV2 and TRBJ1-5; tentative D call: TRBD1 (5 bases). Between the trimmed V and J ends, which lost 6 bases and 4 bases, there was a span of 16 bases. Germline V gene lookup returns CDR1 SNHLY and CDR2 FYNNEI. The CDR3 has 15 residues.

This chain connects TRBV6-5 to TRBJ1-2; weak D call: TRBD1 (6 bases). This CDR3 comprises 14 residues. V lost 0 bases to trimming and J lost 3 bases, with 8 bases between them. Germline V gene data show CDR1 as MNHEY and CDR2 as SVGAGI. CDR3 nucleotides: TGTGCCAGCAGTTACTCCGGACAGTACTATGGCTACACCTTC. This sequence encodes CASSYSGQYYGYTF.

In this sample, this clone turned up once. CDR3 residues: CASSPRGRYEQYF. The CDR3 DNA reads as TGTGCCAGCAGCCCCAGGGGGCGCTACGAGCAGTACTTC. The chain recombines TRBV5-5 with TRBJ2-7, with 8 bases lining up with TRBD1. CDR3 size: 13 residues. V dropped 4 bases and J dropped 3; count of bases not matched to a gene: 3. Germline CDR1 is SGHKS and CDR2 is YYEKEE (reference sequence).

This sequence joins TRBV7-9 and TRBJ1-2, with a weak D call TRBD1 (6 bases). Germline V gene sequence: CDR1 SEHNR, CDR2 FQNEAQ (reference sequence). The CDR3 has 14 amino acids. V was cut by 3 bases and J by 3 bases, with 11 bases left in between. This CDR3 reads CASSFPGEHYGYTF. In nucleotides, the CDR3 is TGTGCCAGCAGCTTCCCAGGGGAGCACTATGGCTACACCTTC. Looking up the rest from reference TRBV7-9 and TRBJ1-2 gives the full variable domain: DTGVSQNPRHKITKRGQNVTFRCDPISEHNRLYWYRQTLGQGPEFLTYFQNEAQLEKSRLLSDRFSAERPKGSFSTLEIQRTEQGDSAMYLCASSFPGEHYGYTFGSGTRLTVV.

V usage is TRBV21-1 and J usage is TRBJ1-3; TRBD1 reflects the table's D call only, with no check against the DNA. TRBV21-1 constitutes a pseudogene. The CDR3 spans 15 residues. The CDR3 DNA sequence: TGTGCCAGCATGCCGGGACAGAGCTCTGGAAACACCATATATTTT. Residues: CASMPGQSSGNTIYF.

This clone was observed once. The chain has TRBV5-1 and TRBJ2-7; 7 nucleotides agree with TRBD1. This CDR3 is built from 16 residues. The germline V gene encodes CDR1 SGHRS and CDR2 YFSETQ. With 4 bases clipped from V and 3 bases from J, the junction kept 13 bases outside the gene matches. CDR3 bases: TGCGCCAGCAGCCCCACTGTGGGGACAGAATACTACGAGCAGTACTTC. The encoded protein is CASSPTVGTEYYEQYF.

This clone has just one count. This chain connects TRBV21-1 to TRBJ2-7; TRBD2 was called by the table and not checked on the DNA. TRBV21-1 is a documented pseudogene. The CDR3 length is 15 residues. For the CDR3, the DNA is TGTGCCAGCAGCCCCGGGGGGCGCCTCTTTCGGGAGCAGTACTTC. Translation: CASSPGGRLFREQYF.

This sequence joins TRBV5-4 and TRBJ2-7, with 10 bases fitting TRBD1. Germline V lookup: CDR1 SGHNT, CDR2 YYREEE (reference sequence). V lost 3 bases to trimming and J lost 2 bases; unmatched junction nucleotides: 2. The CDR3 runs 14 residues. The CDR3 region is CASSWDRGTYEQYF. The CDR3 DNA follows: TGTGCCAGCAGCTGGGACAGGGGAACCTACGAGCAGTACTTC.

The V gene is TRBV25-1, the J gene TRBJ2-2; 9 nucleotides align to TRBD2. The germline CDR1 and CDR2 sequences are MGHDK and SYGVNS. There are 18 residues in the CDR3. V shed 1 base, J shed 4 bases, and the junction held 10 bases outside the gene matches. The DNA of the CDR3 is TGTGCCAGCAGTGAATTTGGTAGCGGGAGTATAAGCACCGGGGAGCTGTTTTTT. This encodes CASSEFGSGSISTGELFF.

The CDR3 is CASSTLPGLAEGQETQYF. CDR3 bases: TGTGCCAGTAGTACCTTGCCGGGACTAGCGGAAGGACAAGAGACCCAGTACTTC. The chain has TRBV19 and TRBJ2-5, with 11 positions matching TRBD2. Looked up from germline, CDR1 is LNHDA and CDR2 is SQIVND (reference sequence). CDR3 length equals 18 residues. V was clipped by 4 bases and J by 2 bases; unmatched bases: 12.

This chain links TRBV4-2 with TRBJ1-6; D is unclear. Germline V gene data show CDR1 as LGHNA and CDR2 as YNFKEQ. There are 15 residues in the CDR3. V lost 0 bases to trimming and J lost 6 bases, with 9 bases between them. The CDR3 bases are TGTGCCAGCAGCCAAGATCGCCGGAGTAATTCACCCCTCCACTTT. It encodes CASSQDRRSNSPLHF.

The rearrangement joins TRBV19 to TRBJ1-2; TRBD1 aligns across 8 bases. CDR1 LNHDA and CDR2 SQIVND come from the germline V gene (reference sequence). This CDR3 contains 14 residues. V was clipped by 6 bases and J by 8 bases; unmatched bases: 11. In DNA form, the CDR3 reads TGTGCCAGTAGAGGGAAAGACAGGGGTGTAGGCTACACCTTC. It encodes CASRGKDRGVGYTF.

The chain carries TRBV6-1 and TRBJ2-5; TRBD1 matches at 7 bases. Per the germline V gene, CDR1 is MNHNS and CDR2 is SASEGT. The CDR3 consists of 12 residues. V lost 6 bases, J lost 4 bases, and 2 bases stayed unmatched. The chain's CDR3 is CASSKGAETQYF. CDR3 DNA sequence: TGTGCCAGCAGCAAGGGGGCAGAGACCCAGTACTTC.

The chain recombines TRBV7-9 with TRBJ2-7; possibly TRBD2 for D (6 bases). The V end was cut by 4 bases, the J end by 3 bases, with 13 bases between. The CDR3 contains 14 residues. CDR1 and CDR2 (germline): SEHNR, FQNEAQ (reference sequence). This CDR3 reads CASSSSGGHYEQYF. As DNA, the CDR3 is TGTGCCAGCAGCTCAAGCGGAGGGCACTACGAGCAGTACTTC.

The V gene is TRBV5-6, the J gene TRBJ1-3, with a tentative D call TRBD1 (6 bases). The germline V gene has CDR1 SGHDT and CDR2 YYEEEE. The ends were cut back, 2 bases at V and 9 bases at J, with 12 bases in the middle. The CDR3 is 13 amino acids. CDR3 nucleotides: TGTGCCAGCAGCTTACGGGACATCGGCACCATATATTTT. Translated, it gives CASSLRDIGTIYF.

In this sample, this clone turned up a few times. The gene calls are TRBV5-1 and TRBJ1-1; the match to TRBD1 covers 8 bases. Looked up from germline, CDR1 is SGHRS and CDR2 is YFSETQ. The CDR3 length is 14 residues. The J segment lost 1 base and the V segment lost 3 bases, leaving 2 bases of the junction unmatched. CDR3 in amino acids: CASSSGQGNTEAFF. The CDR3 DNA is TGCGCCAGCAGCTCCGGACAGGGGAACACTGAAGCTTTCTTT.

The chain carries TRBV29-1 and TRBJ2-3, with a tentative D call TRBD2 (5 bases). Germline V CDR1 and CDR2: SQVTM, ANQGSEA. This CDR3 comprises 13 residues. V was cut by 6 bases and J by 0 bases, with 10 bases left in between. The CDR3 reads CSVGLSSTDTQYF. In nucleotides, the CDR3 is TGCAGCGTCGGACTTTCTAGCACAGATACGCAGTATTTT.